Below are 25 T cell receptor beta chains sequenced from a single sample in a study of CD8 T cells in ankylosing spondylitis. TCRdb analysed the 5' RACE reads with MiXCR anew, one entry per CDR3 protein. Among around 150,000 distinct CDR3 sequences listed, approximately 48% were seen once. The material sequenced was synovial fluid, either unsorted or a sorted T cell fraction (not recorded which). These receptors came from a male donor with ankylosing spondylitis.

This clonotype has only one observation. The chain links TRBV6-4 to TRBJ2-3, with 7 bases aligning to TRBD1. The CDR3 has 16 residues. CDR1 is MRHNA, CDR2 SNTAGT, per germline. V trimming: 3 bases; J trimming: 1 base; junction bases outside the gene matches: 7. The CDR3 reads CASSERGGRGTDTQYF. CDR3 sequence (DNA): TGTGCCAGCAGTGAAAGAGGGGGCCGGGGCACAGATACGCAGTATTTT.

This clonotype was found many times. This chain links TRBV7-2 with TRBJ2-1; 7 bases are a match to TRBD2. Germline V lookup: CDR1 SGHTA, CDR2 FQGNSA. Germline trimming cut 1 base from V and 5 bases from J; bases unmatched to any gene: 8. CDR3 length: 16 amino acids. CDR3 coding DNA: TGTGCCAGCAGCTTAGGCCCAGCGGGGACCCACAATGAGCAGTTCTTC. It specifies CASSLGPAGTHNEQFF.

The chain carries TRBV7-8 and TRBJ2-5; TRBD2 agrees at 12 bases. CDR3 length: 16 amino acids. The V segment lost 2 bases and the J segment 5 bases; nucleotides outside the gene matches: 6. Germline V gives CDR1 SGHVS, CDR2 FQNEAQ. The DNA for the CDR3 is TGTGCCAGCAGCTTACTAGCGGGAGGGCCGGGGGAGACCCAGTACTTC. Translating it yields CASSLLAGGPGETQYF.

The chain has TRBV18 and TRBJ2-3; D remains ambiguous. The CDR3 is 17 amino acids. Germline CDR1 KGHSH, CDR2 LQKENI. V was pared by 4 bases and J by 8 bases, with 25 bases between. CDR3 amino acids: CASSLIVSIHSSATQYF. DNA for the CDR3: TGTGCCAGCTCACTAATCGTGTCAATCCACTCGTCAGCTACGCAGTATTTT.

This clonotype came up many times. The chain carries TRBV20-1 and TRBJ1-2; D uncertain. Trimming shortened V by 0 bases and J by 3 bases, and 5 bases separated the two germline ends. The V gene's germline CDR1 is DFQATT and CDR2 SNEGSKA (reference sequence). The CDR3 loop spans 12 amino acids. The DNA of the CDR3 is TGCAGTGCTAGAGAGCGAGACTATGGCTACACCTTC. This codes for CSARERDYGYTF.

This clonotype has only a few counts. The chain employs TRBV11-2 and TRBJ1-2; 9 bases align to TRBD1. Losses at the gene ends were 5 bases for V and 5 bases for J; bases not matched to a gene: 9. Looked up from germline, CDR1 is SGHAT and CDR2 is FQNNGV. The CDR3 loop spans 15 amino acids. DNA for the CDR3: TGTGCCAGCAGCCTACTCCGGACAGGGGCGTATGGCTACACCTTC. As protein: CASSLLRTGAYGYTF. Combining the CDR3 with reference TRBV11-2 and TRBJ1-2 gives the whole variable domain EAGVAQSPRYKIIEKRQSVAFWCNPISGHATLYWYQQILGQGPKLLIQFQNNGVVDDSQLPKDRFSAERLKGVDSTLKIQPAKLEDSAVYLCASSLLRTGAYGYTFGSGTRLTVV.

This chain joins TRBV29-1 and TRBJ1-2; no clear D gene. Trimming removed 2 bases at V and 4 bases at J, with 5 bases between. Per the germline V gene, CDR1 is SQVTM and CDR2 is ANQGSEA. The CDR3 sequence is 11 residues long. The DNA for the CDR3 is TGCAGCGTTGAAACCCTCTATGGCTACACCTTC. This sequence encodes CSVETLYGYTF.

The V gene is TRBV15, the J gene TRBJ1-1, with D maybe TRBD1 (5 bases). This CDR3 has 14 residues. Trimming took 0 bases from V and 4 from J, leaving 9 bases between them. Germline V gene lookup returns CDR1 LNHNV and CDR2 YYDKDF (reference sequence). DNA for the CDR3: TGTGCCACCAGCAGAGAAGGTAGGGGCACTGAAGCTTTCTTT. The encoded protein is CATSREGRGTEAFF.

This clonotype came up many times. V gene TRBV7-9 combines with J gene TRBJ1-4, with no clear D. Trimming took off 3 bases at V and 5 bases at J, with 13 bases between the two ends. Germline V gene data show CDR1 as SEHNR and CDR2 as FQNEAQ (reference sequence). The CDR3 runs 15 residues. CDR3: CASSFYGDGNEKLFF. The CDR3 DNA reads as TGTGCCAGCAGCTTTTATGGCGACGGCAATGAAAAACTGTTTTTT.

This clonotype showed up many times. This sequence joins TRBV27 and TRBJ2-3; D may be TRBD2 (6 bases). Germline values: CDR1 MNHEY, CDR2 SMNVEV (reference sequence). This CDR3 contains 15 residues. Trimming shortened V by 3 bases and J by 4 bases, and 14 bases separated the two germline ends. The CDR3 reads CASSFQAGLADTQYF. In DNA form, the CDR3 reads TGTGCCAGCAGTTTTCAGGCGGGGTTGGCAGATACGCAGTATTTT.

CDR3 sequence reads: CASSQELGGDYGYTF. The CDR3 DNA sequence: TGCGCCAGCAGCCAAGAGTTGGGGGGAGACTATGGCTACACCTTC. The gene calls are TRBV4-1 and TRBJ1-2; D may be TRBD1 (5 bases). Germline CDR1 and CDR2: MGHRA and YSYEKL. The CDR3 consists of 15 residues. Trimming pared 0 bases from V and 3 bases from J, leaving 11 bases between.

V is TRBV12-3 or TRBV12-4 and J is TRBJ2-7; no clear D. The V gene lost 2 bases and the J gene lost 2 bases, with 10 bases spanning the gap. The CDR3 length is 14 residues. CDR3 residues: CASSLTPAAYEQYF. CDR3 nucleotides: TGTGCCAGCAGTTTAACCCCAGCCGCCTACGAGCAGTACTTC.

This clonotype was detected only once. The chain has TRBV11-2 and TRBJ2-3, with a tentative D call TRBD2 (5 bases). Trimming took 2 bases from V and 0 from J, leaving 18 bases between them. This CDR3 has 18 amino acids. Germline loops: CDR1 SGHAT, CDR2 FQNNGV. The CDR3 DNA sequence: TGTGCCAGCAGCTTAATGGTTGGCAGCGGAGCTAGCACAGATACGCAGTATTTT. This codes for CASSLMVGSGASTDTQYF.

This clonotype is a singleton in its sample. V is TRBV20-1 and J is TRBJ2-5; D is possibly TRBD2 (5 bases). The V and J ends lost 3 bases and 2 bases respectively, with 16 bases between them. Germline V gives CDR1 DFQATT, CDR2 SNEGSKA (reference sequence). CDR3 size: 15 residues. CDR3 sequence reads: CSASPDYLTQETQYF. In nucleotides, the CDR3 is TGCAGTGCTAGTCCCGACTATCTCACGCAAGAGACCCAGTACTTC.

This chain joins TRBV7-2 and TRBJ2-3; D assignment may be TRBD1 or TRBD2 (6 bases each). Germline V gives CDR1 SGHTA, CDR2 FQGNSA. There are 17 residues in the CDR3. V was pared by 2 bases and J by 2 bases, with 17 bases between. Here the CDR3 reads CASSLRGAQYPTDTQYF. The CDR3 DNA sequence: TGTGCCAGCAGCTTAAGGGGGGCCCAGTACCCCACAGATACGCAGTATTTT.

The rearrangement joins TRBV13 to TRBJ1-2; no clear D gene. The V gene lost 7 bases and the J gene lost 0 bases, with 12 bases spanning the gap. The CDR3 extends over 14 amino acids. CDR1 is PRHDT, CDR2 FYEKMQ, per germline (reference sequence). CDR3 bases: TGTGCCAGCACGACCAGACACACTAACTATGGCTACACCTTC. This translates into CASTTRHTNYGYTF. Full variable domain (missing parts from reference TRBV13 and TRBJ1-2): AAGVIQSPRHLIKEKRETATLKCYPIPRHDTVYWYQQGPGQDPQFLISFYEKMQSDKGSIPDRFSAQQFSDYHSELNMSSLELGDSALYFCASTTRHTNYGYTFGSGTRLTVV.

The rearrangement joins TRBV4-1 to TRBJ1-1, with TRBD1 as a possible D gene (5 bases). Trimming took off 0 bases at V and 11 bases at J, with 16 bases between the two ends. The CDR3 length is 14 residues. The germline CDR1 and CDR2 sequences are MGHRA and YSYEKL. In DNA, the CDR3 is TGCGCCAGCAGCCAAGAGATGGGAGGGACGTGGGCTTTCTTT. Its protein product is CASSQEMGGTWAFF.

Remarks on this clonotype: A read error is possible here, since a much larger clone lies one base away. This chain links TRBV10-3 with TRBJ2-7, with TRBD2 matching 11 bases. After removal of 2 bases from V and 0 bases from J, the junction contained 0 bases not matched to a gene. Germline values: CDR1 ENHRY, CDR2 SYGVKD. The CDR3 has 15 residues. CDR3 loop: CAISETSGSSYEQYF. CDR3 nucleotides: TGTGCCATCAGTGAGACTAGCGGGAGCTCCTACGAGCAGTACTTC.

V usage is TRBV27 and J usage is TRBJ2-1, with D perhaps TRBD1 (5 bases). This CDR3 is 16 amino acids long. The ends were cut back, 3 bases at V and 8 bases at J, with 20 bases in the middle. Per germline, CDR1 MNHEY and CDR2 SMNVEV (reference sequence). The CDR3 loop reads CASSLFGQGVLDEQFF. CDR3 in DNA: TGTGCCAGCAGTTTGTTTGGTCAGGGTGTATTAGATGAGCAGTTCTTC.

J is TRBJ2-1 and V is TRBV20-1; D might be TRBD1 or TRBD2, each matching 5 bases. Trimming removed 7 bases from V and 0 bases from J, with 16 bases in between. CDR1 and CDR2 (germline): DFQATT, SNEGSKA (reference sequence). This CDR3 has 15 amino acids. CDR3 amino acids: CSDHGTASSYNEQFF. The CDR3 DNA is TGCAGTGACCATGGGACCGCTAGCTCCTACAATGAGCAGTTCTTC.

The chain combines TRBV6-5 with TRBJ2-7, with 8 bases lining up with TRBD2. The CDR3 extends over 19 amino acids. Trimming took 3 bases from V and 2 from J; bases not matched to a gene: 18. Germline lookup yields CDR1 MNHEY and CDR2 SVGAGI. CDR3 region: CASSYASRGGPSRAYEQYF. CDR3 in DNA: TGTGCCAGCAGTTATGCGTCCCGCGGGGGGCCTAGCCGGGCCTACGAGCAGTACTTC.

V usage is TRBV3-1 and J usage is TRBJ1-2; D not certain. Germline V lookup: CDR1 LGHDT, CDR2 YNNKEL (reference sequence). The CDR3 runs 14 residues. Trimming took off 4 bases at V and 2 bases at J, with 11 bases between the two ends. The CDR3 DNA reads TGTGCCAGCAGCCGTAGTCCGGACAACTATGGCTACACCTTC. Translating it yields CASSRSPDNYGYTF.

This clonotype was seen a handful of times. The V call is TRBV5-1, the J call TRBJ1-3; no firm D call. This CDR3 has 14 amino acids. V lost 4 bases and J 0 bases, leaving 8 bases between the germline ends. Germline lookup yields CDR1 SGHRS and CDR2 YFSETQ. CDR3 in amino acids: CASSPEDSGNTIYF. CDR3 nucleotides: TGCGCCAGCAGCCCGGAAGACTCTGGAAACACCATATATTTT.

This chain links TRBV10-3 with TRBJ1-6, with TRBD1 matching 9 bases. V lost 0 bases to trimming and J lost 9 bases; unmatched junction nucleotides: 3. The germline gives CDR1 ENHRY, CDR2 SYGVKD. The CDR3 has 15 residues. The CDR3 here is CAISESHRGLSPLHF. The CDR3 coding sequence is TGTGCCATCAGTGAGTCTCACAGGGGGCTTTCACCCCTCCACTTT.

In nucleotides, the CDR3 is TGTGCCAGCAGCCACAAGCGGGACGACAATGAGCAGTTCTTC. Residues: CASSHKRDDNEQFF. The V gene is TRBV7-2, the J gene TRBJ2-1; TRBD2 aligns across 7 bases. Germline trimming cut 5 bases from V and 5 bases from J; bases unmatched to any gene: 6. This CDR3 is built from 14 residues. CDR1 is SGHTA, CDR2 FQGNSA, per germline.